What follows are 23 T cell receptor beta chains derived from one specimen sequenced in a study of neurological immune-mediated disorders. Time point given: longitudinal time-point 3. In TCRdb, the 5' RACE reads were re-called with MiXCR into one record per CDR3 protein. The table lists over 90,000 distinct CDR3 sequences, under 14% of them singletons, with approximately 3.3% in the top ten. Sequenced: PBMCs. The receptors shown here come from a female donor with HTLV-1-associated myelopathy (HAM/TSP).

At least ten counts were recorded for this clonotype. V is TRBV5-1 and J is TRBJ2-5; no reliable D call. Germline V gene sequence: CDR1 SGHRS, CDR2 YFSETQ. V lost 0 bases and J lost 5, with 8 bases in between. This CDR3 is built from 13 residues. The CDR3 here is CASSLAVLETQYF. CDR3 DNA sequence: TGCGCCAGCAGCTTGGCTGTTTTGGAGACCCAGTACTTC.

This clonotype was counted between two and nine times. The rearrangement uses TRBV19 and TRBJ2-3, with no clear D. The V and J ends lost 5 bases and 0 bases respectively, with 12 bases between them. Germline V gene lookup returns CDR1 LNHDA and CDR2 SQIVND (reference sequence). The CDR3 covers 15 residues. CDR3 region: CASSWSSPSTDTQYF. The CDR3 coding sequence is TGTGCCAGTAGTTGGTCGTCCCCTAGCACAGATACGCAGTATTTT.

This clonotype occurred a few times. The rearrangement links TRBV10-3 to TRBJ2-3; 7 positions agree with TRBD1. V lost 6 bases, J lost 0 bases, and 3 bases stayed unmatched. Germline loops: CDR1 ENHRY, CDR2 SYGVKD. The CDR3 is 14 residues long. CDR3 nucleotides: TGTGCCATCAGGACGACAGGGAGCACAGATACGCAGTATTTT. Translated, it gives CAIRTTGSTDTQYF.

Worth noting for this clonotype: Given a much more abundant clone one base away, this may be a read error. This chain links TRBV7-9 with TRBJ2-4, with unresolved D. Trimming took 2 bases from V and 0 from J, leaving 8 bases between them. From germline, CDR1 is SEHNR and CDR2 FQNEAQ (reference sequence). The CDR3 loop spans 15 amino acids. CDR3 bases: TGTGCCAGCAGCTTAAGAAGCCTAGCCAAAAACATTCAGTACTTC. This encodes CASSLRSLAKNIQYF.

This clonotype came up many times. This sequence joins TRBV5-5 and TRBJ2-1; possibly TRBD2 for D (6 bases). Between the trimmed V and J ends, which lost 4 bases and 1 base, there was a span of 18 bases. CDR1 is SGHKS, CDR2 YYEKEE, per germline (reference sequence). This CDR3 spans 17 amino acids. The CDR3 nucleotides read TGTGCCAGCAGCCCCGACCCCCGGGAGTGGTCCTACAATGAGCAGTTCTTC. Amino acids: CASSPDPREWSYNEQFF.

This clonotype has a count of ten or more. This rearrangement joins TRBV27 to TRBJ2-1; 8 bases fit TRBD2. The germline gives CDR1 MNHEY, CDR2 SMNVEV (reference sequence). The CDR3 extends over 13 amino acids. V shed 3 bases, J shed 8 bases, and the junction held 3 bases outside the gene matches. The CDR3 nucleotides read TGTGCCAGCAGTTTGAGCGGGGGCTATGAGCAGTTCTTC. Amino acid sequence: CASSLSGGYEQFF.

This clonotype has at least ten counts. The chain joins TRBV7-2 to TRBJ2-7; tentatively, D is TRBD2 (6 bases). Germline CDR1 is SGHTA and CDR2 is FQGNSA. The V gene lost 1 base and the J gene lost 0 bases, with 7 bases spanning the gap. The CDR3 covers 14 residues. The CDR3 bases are TGTGCCAGCAGCTTAGGACTAGGCTCCTACGAGCAGTACTTC. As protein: CASSLGLGSYEQYF.

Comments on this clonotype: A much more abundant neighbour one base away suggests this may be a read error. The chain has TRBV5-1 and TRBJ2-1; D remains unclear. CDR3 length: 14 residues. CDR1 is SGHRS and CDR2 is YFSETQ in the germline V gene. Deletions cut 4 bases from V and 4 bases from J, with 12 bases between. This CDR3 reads CASSPQQPYNEQFF. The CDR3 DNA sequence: TGCGCCAGCAGCCCGCAACAGCCGTACAATGAGCAGTTCTTC.

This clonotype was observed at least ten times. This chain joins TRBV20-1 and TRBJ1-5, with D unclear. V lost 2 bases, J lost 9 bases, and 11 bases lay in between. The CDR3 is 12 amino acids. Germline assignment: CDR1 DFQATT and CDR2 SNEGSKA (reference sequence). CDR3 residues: CSARLLSGPQHF. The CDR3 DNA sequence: TGCAGTGCTAGACTCCTCAGCGGGCCCCAGCATTTT.

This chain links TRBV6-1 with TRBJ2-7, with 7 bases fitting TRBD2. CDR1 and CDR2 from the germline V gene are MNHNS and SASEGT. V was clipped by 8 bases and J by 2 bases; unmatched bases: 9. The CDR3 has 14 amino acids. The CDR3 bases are TGTGCCAGCCTCCAGGGAGGGATGACCTACGAGCAGTACTTC. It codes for CASLQGGMTYEQYF.

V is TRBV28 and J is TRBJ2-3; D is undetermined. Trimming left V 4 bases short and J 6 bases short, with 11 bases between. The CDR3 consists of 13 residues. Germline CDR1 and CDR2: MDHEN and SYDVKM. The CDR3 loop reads CASSSIAVDTQYF. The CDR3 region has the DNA TGTGCCAGCAGTTCAATAGCTGTCGATACGCAGTATTTT.

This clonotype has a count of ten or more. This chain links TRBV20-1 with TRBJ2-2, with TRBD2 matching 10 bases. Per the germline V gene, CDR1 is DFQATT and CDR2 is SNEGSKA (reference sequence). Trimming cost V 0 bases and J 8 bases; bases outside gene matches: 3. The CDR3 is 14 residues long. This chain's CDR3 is CSARELTSGGELFF. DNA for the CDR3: TGCAGTGCTAGAGAGTTGACTAGCGGGGGGGAGCTGTTTTTT.

CDR3 bases: TGCGCCAGCAACGCGGGAGCCGGGAACGAGCAGTACTTC. Its translation: CASNAGAGNEQYF. The rearrangement links TRBV5-1 to TRBJ2-7; 7 nucleotides agree with TRBD2. The CDR3 covers 13 residues. Germline CDR1 reads SGHRS; CDR2 reads YFSETQ. The J segment lost 5 bases and the V segment lost 6 bases, leaving 8 bases of the junction unmatched.

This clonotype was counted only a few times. Here the CDR3 reads CASSLFGLNEQFF. The CDR3 nucleotides are TGTGCCAGCAGCTTATTTGGACTCAATGAGCAGTTCTTC. The chain recombines TRBV7-2 with TRBJ2-1, with D tentatively TRBD2 (5 bases). Germline values: CDR1 SGHTA, CDR2 FQGNSA. V lost 2 bases and J lost 6, with 8 bases in between. This CDR3 is 13 amino acids long.

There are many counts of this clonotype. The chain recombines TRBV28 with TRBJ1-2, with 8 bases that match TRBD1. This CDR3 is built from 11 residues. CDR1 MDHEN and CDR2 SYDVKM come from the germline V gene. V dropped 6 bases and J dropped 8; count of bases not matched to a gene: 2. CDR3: CASRYRGGYTF. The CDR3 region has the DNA TGTGCCAGCAGGTACAGGGGGGGCTACACCTTC.

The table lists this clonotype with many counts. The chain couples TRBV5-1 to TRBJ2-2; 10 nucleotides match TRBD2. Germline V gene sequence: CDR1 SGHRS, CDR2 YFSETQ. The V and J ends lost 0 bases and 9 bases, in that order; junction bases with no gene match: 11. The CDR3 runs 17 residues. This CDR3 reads CASSLGSLAGALRELFF. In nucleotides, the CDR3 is TGCGCCAGCAGCTTGGGCAGTCTAGCGGGGGCGCTGAGGGAGCTGTTTTTT.

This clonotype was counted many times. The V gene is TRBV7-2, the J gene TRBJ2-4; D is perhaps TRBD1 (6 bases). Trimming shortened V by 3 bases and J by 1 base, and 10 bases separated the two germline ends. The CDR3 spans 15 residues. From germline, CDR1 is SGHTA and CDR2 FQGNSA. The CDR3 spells CASSFGGPAKNIQYF. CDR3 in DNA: TGTGCCAGCAGCTTTGGGGGCCCGGCCAAAAACATTCAGTACTTC. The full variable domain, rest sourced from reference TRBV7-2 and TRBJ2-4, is GAGVSQSPSNKVTEKGKDVELRCDPISGHTALYWYRQSLGQGLEFLIYFQGNSAPDKSGLPSDRFSAERTGGSVSTLTIQRTQQEDSAVYLCASSFGGPAKNIQYFGAGTRLSVL.

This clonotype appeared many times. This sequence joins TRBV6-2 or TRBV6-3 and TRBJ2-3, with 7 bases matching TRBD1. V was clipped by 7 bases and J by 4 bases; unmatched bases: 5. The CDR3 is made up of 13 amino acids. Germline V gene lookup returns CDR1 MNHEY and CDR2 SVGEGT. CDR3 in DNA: TGTGCCAGCAAGAGGACAGGCGCAGATACGCAGTATTTT. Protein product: CASKRTGADTQYF.

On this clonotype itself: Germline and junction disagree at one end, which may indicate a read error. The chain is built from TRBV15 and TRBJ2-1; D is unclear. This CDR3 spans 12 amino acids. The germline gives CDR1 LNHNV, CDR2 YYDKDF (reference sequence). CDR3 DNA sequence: TGTGCTACCAGCACTTTTTACAATGAGCAGTTCTTC. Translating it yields CATSTFYNEQFF.

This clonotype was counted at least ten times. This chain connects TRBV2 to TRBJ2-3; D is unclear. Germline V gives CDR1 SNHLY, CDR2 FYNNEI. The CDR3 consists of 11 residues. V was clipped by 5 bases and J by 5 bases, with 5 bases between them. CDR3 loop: CASSLEDTQYF. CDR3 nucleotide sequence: TGTGCCAGCAGTTTGGAAGATACGCAGTATTTT.

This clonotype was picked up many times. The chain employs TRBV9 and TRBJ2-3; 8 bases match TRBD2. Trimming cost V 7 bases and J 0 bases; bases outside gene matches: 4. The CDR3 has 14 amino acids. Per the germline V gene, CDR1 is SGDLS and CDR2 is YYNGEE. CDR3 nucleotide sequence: TGTGCCAGCCGGGGGGGGATTAGCACAGATACGCAGTATTTT. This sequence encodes CASRGGISTDTQYF.

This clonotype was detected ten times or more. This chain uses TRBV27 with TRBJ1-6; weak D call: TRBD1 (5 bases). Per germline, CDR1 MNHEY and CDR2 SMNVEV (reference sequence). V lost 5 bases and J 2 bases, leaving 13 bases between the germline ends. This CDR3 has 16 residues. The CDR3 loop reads CASSARVGTYNSPLHF. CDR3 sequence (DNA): TGTGCCAGCAGTGCCAGGGTAGGGACCTATAATTCACCCCTCCACTTT.

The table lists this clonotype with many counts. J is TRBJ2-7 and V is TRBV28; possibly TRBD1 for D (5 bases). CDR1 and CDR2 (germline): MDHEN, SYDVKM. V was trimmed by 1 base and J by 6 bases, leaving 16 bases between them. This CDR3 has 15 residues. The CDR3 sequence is CASSLYISQGVEQYF. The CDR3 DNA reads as TGTGCCAGCAGTTTATATATTTCTCAGGGTGTCGAGCAGTACTTC.